This T cell receptor (beta chain) was sequenced for a study of T cell responses to AZD1222 COVID-19 vaccine. Study results and caveats: Females outnumbered males among donors, who were mostly white British; clonal diversity was possibly underestimated. Mapped onto spike, vaccine-associated CD4 TCRs spanned it and were dominant at 160-218 and 743-854.

Sequencing was performed with immunoSEQ multiplex PCR; in TCRdb, only in-frame clones are kept and a portion is missing. Of about 150,000 clones listed, approximately 89% are singletons. Germline V CDR1 and CDR2: SGHAT, FQDESV (reference sequence). V shed 5 bases and J shed 1 base, with 11 bases lying between them. This CDR3 has 14 amino acids. This clone was detected a few times. Antigen: not known. Sequenced material: peripheral blood, taken 28 days after the second AZD1222 dose. The V and J genes are TRBV11-1 and TRBJ2-5, with D unresolved. This TCR was sampled from an adult who received the AZD1222 COVID-19 vaccine. In nucleotides, the CDR3 is TGTGCCAGCAGCCCCCTTTGGGTCCAAGAGACCCAGTACTTC. Amino acid sequence: CASSPLWVQETQYF.